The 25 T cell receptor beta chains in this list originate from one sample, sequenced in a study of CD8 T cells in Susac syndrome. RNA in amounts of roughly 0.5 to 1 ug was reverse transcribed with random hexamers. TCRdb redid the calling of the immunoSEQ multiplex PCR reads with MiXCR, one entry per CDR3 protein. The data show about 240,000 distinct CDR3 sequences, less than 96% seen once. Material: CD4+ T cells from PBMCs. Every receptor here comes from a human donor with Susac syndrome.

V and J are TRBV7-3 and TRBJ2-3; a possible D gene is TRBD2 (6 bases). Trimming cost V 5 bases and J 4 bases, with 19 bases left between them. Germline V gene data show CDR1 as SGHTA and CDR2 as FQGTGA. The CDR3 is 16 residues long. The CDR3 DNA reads TGTGCCAGCAGCCCGCGGGGCCTCAGCGCAGCAGATACGCAGTATTTT. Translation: CASSPRGLSAADTQYF.

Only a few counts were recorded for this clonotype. The DNA for the CDR3 is TGTGCCAGCAGTTTAGGCCGGGCCTACGAGCAGTACTTC. As protein: CASSLGRAYEQYF. The rearrangement joins TRBV12-3 or TRBV12-4 to TRBJ2-7, with D unclear. V shed 1 base and J shed 2 bases, with 6 bases lying between them. This CDR3 spans 13 amino acids.

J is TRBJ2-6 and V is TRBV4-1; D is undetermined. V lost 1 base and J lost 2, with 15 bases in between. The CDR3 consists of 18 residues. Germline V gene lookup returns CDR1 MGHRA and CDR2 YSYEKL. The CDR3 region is CASSQGRARAAGANVLTF. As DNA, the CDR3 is TGCGCCAGCAGCCAAGGTCGGGCCCGGGCGGCTGGGGCCAACGTCCTGACTTTC.

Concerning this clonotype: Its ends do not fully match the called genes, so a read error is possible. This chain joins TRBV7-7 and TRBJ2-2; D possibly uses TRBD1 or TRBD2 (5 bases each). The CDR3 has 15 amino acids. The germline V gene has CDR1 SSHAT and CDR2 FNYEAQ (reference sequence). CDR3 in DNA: TGTGCTAGCAGCTTGGGGGTGAGGAACACCGGGGAGCTGTTTTTT. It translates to CASSLGVRNTGELFF.

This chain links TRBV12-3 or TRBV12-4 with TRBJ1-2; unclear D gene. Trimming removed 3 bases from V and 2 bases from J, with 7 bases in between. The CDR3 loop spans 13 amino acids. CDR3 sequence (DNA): TGTGCCAGCAGTTTGAGGCAGAACTATGGCTACACCTTC. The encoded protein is CASSLRQNYGYTF.

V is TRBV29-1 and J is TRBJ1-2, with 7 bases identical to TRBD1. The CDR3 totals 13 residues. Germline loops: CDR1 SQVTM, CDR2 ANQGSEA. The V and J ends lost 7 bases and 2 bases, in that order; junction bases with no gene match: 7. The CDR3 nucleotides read TGCAGCGCCGGGGGACAGACCAACTATGGCTACACCTTC. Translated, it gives CSAGGQTNYGYTF.

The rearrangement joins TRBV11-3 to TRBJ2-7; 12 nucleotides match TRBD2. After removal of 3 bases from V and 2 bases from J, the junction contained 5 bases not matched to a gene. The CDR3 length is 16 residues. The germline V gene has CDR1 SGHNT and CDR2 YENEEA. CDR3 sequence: CASSLGLAGPTYEQYF. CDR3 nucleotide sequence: TGTGCCAGCAGCTTGGGACTAGCGGGCCCGACCTACGAGCAGTACTTC.

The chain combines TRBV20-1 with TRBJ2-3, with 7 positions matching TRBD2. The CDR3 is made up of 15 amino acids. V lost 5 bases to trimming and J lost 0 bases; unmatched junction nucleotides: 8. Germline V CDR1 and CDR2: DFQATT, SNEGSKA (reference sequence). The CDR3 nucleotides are TGCAGTGCTCAGACCAGCGGGGTCAGCACAGATACGCAGTATTTT. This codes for CSAQTSGVSTDTQYF.

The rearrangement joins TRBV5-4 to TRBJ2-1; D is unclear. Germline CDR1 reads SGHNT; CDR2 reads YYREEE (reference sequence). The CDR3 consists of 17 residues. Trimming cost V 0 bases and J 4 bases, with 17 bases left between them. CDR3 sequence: CASSLASSRTWYNEQFF. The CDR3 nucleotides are TGTGCCAGCAGCTTGGCCTCTTCTAGGACGTGGTACAATGAGCAGTTCTTC. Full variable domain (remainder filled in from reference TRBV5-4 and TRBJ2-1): ETGVTQSPTHLIKTRGQQVTLRCSSQSGHNTVSWYQQALGQGPQFIFQYYREEENGRGNFPPRFSGLQFPNYSSELNVNALELDDSALYLCASSLASSRTWYNEQFFGPGTRLTVL.

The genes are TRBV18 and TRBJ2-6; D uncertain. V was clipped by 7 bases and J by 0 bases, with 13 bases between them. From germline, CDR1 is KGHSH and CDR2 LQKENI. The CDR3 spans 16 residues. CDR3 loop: CASFRSVGSGANVLTF. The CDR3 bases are TGTGCCAGCTTTAGAAGCGTCGGCTCTGGGGCCAACGTCCTGACTTTC. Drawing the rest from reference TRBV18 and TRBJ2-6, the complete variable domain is NAGVMQNPRHLVRRRGQEARLRCSPMKGHSHVYWYRQLPEEGLKFMVYLQKENIIDESGMPKERFSAEFPKEGPSILRIQQVVRGDSAAYFCASFRSVGSGANVLTFGAGSRLTVL.

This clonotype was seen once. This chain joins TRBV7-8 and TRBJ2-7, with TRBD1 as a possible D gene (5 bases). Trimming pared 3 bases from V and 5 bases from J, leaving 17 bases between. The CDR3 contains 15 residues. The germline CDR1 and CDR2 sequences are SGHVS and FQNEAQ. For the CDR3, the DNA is TGTGCCAGCAGCTTTAGTGCTGGGGCTCTGGACGAGCAGTACTTC. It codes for CASSFSAGALDEQYF.

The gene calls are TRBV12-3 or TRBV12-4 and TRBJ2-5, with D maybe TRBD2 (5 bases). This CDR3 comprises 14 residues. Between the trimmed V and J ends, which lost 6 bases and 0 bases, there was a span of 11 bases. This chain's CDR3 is CASSEPGYQETQYF. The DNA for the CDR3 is TGTGCCAGCAGCGAACCGGGATACCAAGAGACCCAGTACTTC.

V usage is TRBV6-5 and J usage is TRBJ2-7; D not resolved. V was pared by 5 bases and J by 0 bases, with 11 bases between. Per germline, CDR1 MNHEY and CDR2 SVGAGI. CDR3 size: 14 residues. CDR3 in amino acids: CASSRGDNSYEQYF. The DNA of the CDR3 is TGTGCCAGCAGTCGCGGAGACAACTCCTACGAGCAGTACTTC.

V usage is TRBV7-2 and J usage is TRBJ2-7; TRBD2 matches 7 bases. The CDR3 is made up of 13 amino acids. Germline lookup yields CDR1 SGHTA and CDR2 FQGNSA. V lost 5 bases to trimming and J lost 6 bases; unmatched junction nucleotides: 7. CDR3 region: CASSPGTTREQYF. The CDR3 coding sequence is TGTGCCAGCAGCCCGGGGACTACGCGCGAGCAGTACTTC.

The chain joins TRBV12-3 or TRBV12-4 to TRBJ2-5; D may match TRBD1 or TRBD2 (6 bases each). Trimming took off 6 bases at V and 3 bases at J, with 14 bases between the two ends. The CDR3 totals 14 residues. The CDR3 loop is CASSRGGTEETQYF. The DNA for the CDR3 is TGTGCCAGCAGCAGGGGCGGGACCGAAGAGACCCAGTACTTC.

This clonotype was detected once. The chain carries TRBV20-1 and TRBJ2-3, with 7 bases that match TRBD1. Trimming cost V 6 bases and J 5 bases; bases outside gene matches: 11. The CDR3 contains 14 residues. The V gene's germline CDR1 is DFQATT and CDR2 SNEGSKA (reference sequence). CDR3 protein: CSARRDSSGDTQYF. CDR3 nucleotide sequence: TGCAGTGCCCGACGGGACAGCAGTGGAGATACGCAGTATTTT.

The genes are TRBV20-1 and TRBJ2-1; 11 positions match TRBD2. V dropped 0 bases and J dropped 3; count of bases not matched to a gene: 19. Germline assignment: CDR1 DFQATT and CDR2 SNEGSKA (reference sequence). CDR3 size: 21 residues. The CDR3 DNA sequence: TGCAGTGCTAGAGACCCCCCCCTAGCGGGAGGAAGCGGTCATCACTACAATGAGCAGTTCTTC. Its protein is CSARDPPLAGGSGHHYNEQFF.

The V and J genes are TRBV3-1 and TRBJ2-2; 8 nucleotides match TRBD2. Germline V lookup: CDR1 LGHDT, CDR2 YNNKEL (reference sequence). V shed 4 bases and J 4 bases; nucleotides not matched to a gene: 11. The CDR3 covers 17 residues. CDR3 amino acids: CASSLTLAGPSTGELFF. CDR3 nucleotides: TGTGCCAGCAGCCTCACTTTAGCGGGACCCAGCACCGGGGAGCTGTTTTTT.

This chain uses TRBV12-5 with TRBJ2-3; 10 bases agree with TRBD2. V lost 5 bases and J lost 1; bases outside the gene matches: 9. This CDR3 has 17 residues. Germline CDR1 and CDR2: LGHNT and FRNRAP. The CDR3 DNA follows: TGTGCTAGTGGTCCCGTCGGCCTAGCGGGAGGCACAGATACGCAGTATTTT. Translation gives CASGPVGLAGGTDTQYF.

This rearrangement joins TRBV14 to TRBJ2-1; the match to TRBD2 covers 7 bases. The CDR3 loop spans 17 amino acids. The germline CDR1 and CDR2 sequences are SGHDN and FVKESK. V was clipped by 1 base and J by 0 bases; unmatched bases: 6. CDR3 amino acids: CASSQAHRGSSYNEQFF. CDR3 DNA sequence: TGTGCCAGCAGCCAAGCCCATCGCGGGAGCTCCTACAATGAGCAGTTCTTC.

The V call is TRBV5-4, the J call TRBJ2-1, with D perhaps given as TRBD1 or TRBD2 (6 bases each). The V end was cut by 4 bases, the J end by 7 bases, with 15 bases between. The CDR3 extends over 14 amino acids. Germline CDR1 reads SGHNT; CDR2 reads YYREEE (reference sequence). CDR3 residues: CASSTTGAGNEQFF. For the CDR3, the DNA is TGTGCCAGCAGCACCACGGGGGCGGGGAATGAGCAGTTCTTC.

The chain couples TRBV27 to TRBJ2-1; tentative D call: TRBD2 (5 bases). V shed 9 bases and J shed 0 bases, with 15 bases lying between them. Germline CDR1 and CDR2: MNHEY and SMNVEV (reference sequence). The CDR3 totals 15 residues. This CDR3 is CASFGADSSYNEQFF. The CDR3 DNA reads TGTGCCAGTTTCGGAGCGGATAGCTCCTACAATGAGCAGTTCTTC.

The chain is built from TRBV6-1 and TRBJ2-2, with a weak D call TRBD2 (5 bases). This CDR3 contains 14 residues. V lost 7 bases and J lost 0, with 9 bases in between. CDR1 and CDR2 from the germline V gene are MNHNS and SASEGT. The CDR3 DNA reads TGTGCCAGCAAATTGGGAGCGAACACCGGGGAGCTGTTTTTT. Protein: CASKLGANTGELFF.

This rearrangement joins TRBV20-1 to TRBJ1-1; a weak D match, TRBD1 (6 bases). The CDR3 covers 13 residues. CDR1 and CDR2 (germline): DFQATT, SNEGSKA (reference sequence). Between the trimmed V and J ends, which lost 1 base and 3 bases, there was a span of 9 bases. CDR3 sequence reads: CSARGTGYTEAFF. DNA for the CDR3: TGCAGTGCTAGAGGAACAGGGTACACTGAAGCTTTCTTT.

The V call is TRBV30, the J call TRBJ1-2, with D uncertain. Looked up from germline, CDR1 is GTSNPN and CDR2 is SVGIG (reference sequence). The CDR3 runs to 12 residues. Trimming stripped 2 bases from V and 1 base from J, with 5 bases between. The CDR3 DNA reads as TGTGCCTGGAGTTCAGATAACTATGGCTACACCTTC. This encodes CAWSSDNYGYTF.